The source of this T cell receptor (beta chain) is a study of identifying expanded T cells in peripheral blood. Broader study findings: Over about two and four weeks, about 16 and 20 clones changed, versus approximately 1.1 between replicates.

Concerning this clone: Its antigen is unidentified.

Clones were sequenced by immunoSEQ multiplex PCR, and TCRdb holds only the in-frame ones, with some missing. There are approximately 80,000 clones in the sample; almost 85% occur only once, and approximately 18% lies in the top ten. V shed 4 bases, J shed 4 bases, and the junction held 9 bases outside the gene matches. This CDR3 is 16 amino acids long. Germline V CDR1 and CDR2: MDHEN, SYDVKM. The source is a person between 18 and 75 years old in good health. V and J are TRBV28 and TRBJ2-3, with 9 positions matching TRBD2. The specimen sequenced was blood. This CDR3 reads CASSWPTSGGADTQYF. The CDR3 DNA is TGTGCCAGCAGTTGGCCGACTAGCGGTGGAGCAGATACGCAGTATTTT.